One and the same sample provided the 18 T cell receptor beta chains below, sequenced in a study of blood T cell repertoires in COVID-19. Clones were read by immunoSEQ multiplex PCR, and TCRdb kept only the in-frame ones, dropping some. Of about 100,000 clones listed, approximately 93% are singletons. The sample comprised peripheral blood. The source of these receptors is a man aged 45-60 years with active COVID-19.

This clone was detected a few times. V usage is TRBV2 and J usage is TRBJ2-3; tentatively, D is TRBD1 (7 bases). Germline lookup yields CDR1 SNHLY and CDR2 FYNNEI. Deletions cut 5 bases from V and 1 base from J, with 16 bases between. This CDR3 comprises 16 residues. CDR3 nucleotides: TGTGCCAGCAGTTCTAAGGAGGGACAGCGCACAGATACGCAGTATTTT. This sequence encodes CASSSKEGQRTDTQYF.

This clone was detected once. The J gene is TRBJ1-4, the V gene TRBV3-1 (or the pseudogene TRBV3-2); weak D call: TRBD1 (6 bases). Germline CDR1 reads LGHDT; CDR2 reads YNNKEL (reference sequence). The CDR3 runs 15 residues. Trimming took 5 bases from V and 8 from J, leaving 18 bases between them. CDR3 sequence: CASSYRVPAKEKLFF. The CDR3 nucleotides are TGTGCCAGCAGCTACAGGGTACCGGCGAAGGAAAAACTGTTTTTT.

The chain employs TRBV7-9 and TRBJ1-3, with D perhaps matching TRBD1 (5 bases). Germline assignment: CDR1 SEHNR and CDR2 FQNEAQ (reference sequence). The CDR3 length is 14 residues. The V end was cut by 3 bases, the J end by 0 bases, with 6 bases between. CDR3 region: CASSLTVSGNTIYF. In DNA, the CDR3 is TGTGCCAGCAGCTTGACAGTCTCTGGAAACACCATATATTTT.

This clone has more than one count but fewer than ten. The chain links TRBV6-5 to TRBJ1-5; tentative D call: TRBD1 (6 bases). Germline CDR1 and CDR2: MNHEY and SVGAGI. This CDR3 has 15 residues. Between the trimmed V and J ends, which lost 7 bases and 0 bases, there was a span of 13 bases. The DNA for the CDR3 is TGTGCCAGCACAGGACAGATCTATAGCAATCAGCCCCAGCATTTT. This translates into CASTGQIYSNQPQHF.

On this clone itself: The germline gene is not matched at one end of the junction; a read error may be the cause. The rearrangement uses TRBV9 and TRBJ2-5; possibly TRBD2 for D (5 bases). The CDR3 extends over 15 amino acids. Germline lookup yields CDR1 SGDLS and CDR2 YYNGEE. CDR3 coding DNA: TGTGCCAGCAGCGTAGCTCTAGCCCCAAGAGAGTCCCAGTACTTC. It encodes CASSVALAPRESQYF.

This chain joins TRBV6-6 and TRBJ2-5, with 7 bases identical to TRBD2. V lost 8 bases to trimming and J lost 2 bases; unmatched junction nucleotides: 2. The CDR3 consists of 12 residues. Germline V gene sequence: CDR1 MNHNY, CDR2 SVGAGI (reference sequence). As DNA, the CDR3 is TGTGCCAGCTCAGCGGGGCAAGAGACCCAGTACTTC. Translated, it gives CASSAGQETQYF.

This clone has only one observation. V and J are TRBV18 and TRBJ1-4; a weak D match, TRBD1 (5 bases). The ends were cut back, 3 bases at V and 2 bases at J, with 10 bases in the middle. The CDR3 spans 15 residues. The germline gives CDR1 KGHSH, CDR2 LQKENI. DNA for the CDR3: TGTGCCAGCTCACCGCAGGGCTCGACTAATGAAAAACTGTTTTTT. Translated: CASSPQGSTNEKLFF.

CDR3 bases: TGTGCCAGCAGCGACAGGGGTGTGGTGAACACTGAAGCTTTCTTT. It specifies CASSDRGVVNTEAFF. J is TRBJ1-1 and V is TRBV5-8; 8 nucleotides agree with TRBD1. CDR1 is SGHTS and CDR2 is YDEGEE in the germline V gene. V lost 4 bases to trimming and J lost 0 bases; unmatched junction nucleotides: 5. The CDR3 runs 15 residues. Filled out from reference TRBV5-8 and TRBJ1-1, the complete variable domain reads EAGVTQSPTHLIKTRGQQATLRCSPISGHTSVYWYQQALGLGLQFLLWYDEGEERNRGNFPPRFSGRQFPNYSSELNVNALELEDSALYLCASSDRGVVNTEAFFGQGTRLTVV.

This clone was seen a single time. The CDR3 sequence is CASPGRENTGELFF. The CDR3 coding sequence is TGTGCCAGCCCGGGGAGGGAGAACACCGGGGAGCTGTTTTTT. The chain combines TRBV6-5 with TRBJ2-2, with 7 positions matching TRBD2. Germline assignment: CDR1 MNHEY and CDR2 SVGAGI. The CDR3 extends over 14 amino acids. The junction had 4 bases not matched to a gene; V was cut back by 8 bases and J by 1 base.

The chain carries TRBV6-5 and TRBJ2-2; 11 bases match TRBD2. With 0 bases clipped from V and 6 bases from J, the junction kept 3 bases outside the gene matches. Germline CDR1 MNHEY, CDR2 SVGAGI. This CDR3 contains 16 residues. In DNA, the CDR3 is TGTGCCAGCAGTTACTCTTCTAGCGGGGGGTCCGGGGAGCTGTTTTTT. Translated, it gives CASSYSSSGGSGELFF.

The rearrangement joins TRBV5-1 to TRBJ2-1; D perhaps matches TRBD1 (5 bases). Trimming took off 3 bases at V and 8 bases at J, with 15 bases between the two ends. CDR1 is SGHRS, CDR2 YFSETQ, per germline. The CDR3 has 14 residues. CDR3 sequence reads: CASSSLEGVYEQFF. The CDR3 nucleotides read TGCGCCAGCAGCTCTCTCGAAGGGGTCTATGAGCAGTTCTTC.

V gene TRBV9 combines with J gene TRBJ1-3; no firm D call. The germline V gene encodes CDR1 SGDLS and CDR2 YYNGEE. The CDR3 is made up of 15 amino acids. The V gene lost 5 bases and the J gene lost 0 bases, with 12 bases spanning the gap. The CDR3 here is CASSGGRDSGNTIYF. CDR3 nucleotides: TGTGCCAGCAGTGGCGGACGGGACTCTGGAAACACCATATATTTT.

This sequence joins TRBV18 and TRBJ2-1; 12 positions agree with TRBD2. With V trimmed by 0 bases and J by 8 bases, 20 bases remained unmatched. CDR1 and CDR2 from the germline V gene are KGHSH and LQKENI. This CDR3 has 21 residues. CDR3 nucleotide sequence: TGTGCCAGCTCACCACCGAGTTCAGCTAGCGGGGGGGCCAATTCGATCTATGAGCAGTTCTTC. It yields the protein CASSPPSSASGGANSIYEQFF.

The chain carries TRBV30 and TRBJ1-2; D uncertain. Germline-derived CDR1 and CDR2 are GTSNPN and SVGIG (reference sequence). CDR3 length: 17 residues. Trimming removed 1 base from V and 0 bases from J, with 18 bases in between. The CDR3 sequence: CAWSGWAVRRTNYGYTF. CDR3 DNA sequence: TGTGCCTGGAGTGGTTGGGCAGTCAGACGTACTAACTATGGCTACACCTTC.

The V gene is TRBV5-5, the J gene TRBJ2-5; possible D gene TRBD1, 6 bases. There are 15 residues in the CDR3. CDR1 is SGHKS and CDR2 is YYEKEE in the germline V gene (reference sequence). The V end lost 4 bases, the J end lost 0 bases, and 13 bases lay between the germline ends. The CDR3 region has the DNA TGTGCCAGCAGCCCTCCAGGGGCTTACCAAGAGACCCAGTACTTC. Translated, it gives CASSPPGAYQETQYF.

The chain recombines TRBV4-1 with TRBJ2-7, with 7 bases that match TRBD2. Germline lookup yields CDR1 MGHRA and CDR2 YSYEKL. Trimming cost V 1 base and J 3 bases; bases outside gene matches: 3. CDR3 length: 14 residues. The CDR3 bases are TGCGCCAGCAGCCAAGTCTCTAGCGGCTACGAGCAGTACTTC. Translating gives CASSQVSSGYEQYF.

The chain links TRBV11-2 to TRBJ1-5; D is perhaps TRBD1 (5 bases). This CDR3 has 15 residues. Trimming removed 5 bases from V and 3 bases from J, with 14 bases in between. Germline V gene lookup returns CDR1 SGHAT and CDR2 FQNNGV. The DNA for the CDR3 is TGTGCCAGCAGCCCCGGGGGGACTCCCAATCAGCCCCAGCATTTT. Protein product: CASSPGGTPNQPQHF.

CDR3 sequence reads: CASSTPEVREVYEQYV. CDR3 in DNA: TGTGCCAGCAGCACCCCCGAGGTACGGGAAGTCTACGAGCAGTACGTC. The gene calls are TRBV21-1 and TRBJ2-7; the table assigns TRBD2, which was not confirmed against the DNA. TRBV21-1 is noted as a pseudogene. CDR3 size: 16 residues.